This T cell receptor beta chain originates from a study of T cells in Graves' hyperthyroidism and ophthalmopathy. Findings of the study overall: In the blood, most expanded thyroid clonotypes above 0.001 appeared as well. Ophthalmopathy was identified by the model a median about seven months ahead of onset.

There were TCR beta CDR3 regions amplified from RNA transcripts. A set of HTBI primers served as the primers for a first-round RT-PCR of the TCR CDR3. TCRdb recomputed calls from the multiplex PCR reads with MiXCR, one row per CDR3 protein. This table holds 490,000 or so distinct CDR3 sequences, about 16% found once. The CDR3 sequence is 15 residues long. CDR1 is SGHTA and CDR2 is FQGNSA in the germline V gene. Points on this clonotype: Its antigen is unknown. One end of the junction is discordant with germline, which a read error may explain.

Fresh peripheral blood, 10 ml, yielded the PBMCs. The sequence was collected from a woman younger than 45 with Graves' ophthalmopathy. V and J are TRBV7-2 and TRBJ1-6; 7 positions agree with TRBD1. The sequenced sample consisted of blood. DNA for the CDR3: TGTGCCAGCAGCTTATACCGACAGGGTAATACACCCCTCCACTTT. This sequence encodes CASSLYRQGNTPLHF.